The source of this T cell receptor beta chain is a study of CD8 T cells in ankylosing spondylitis. Broader study findings: Ankylosing spondylitis blood seemed to carry a telltale TCR beta motif made of several highly homologous variants.

The sample holds many counts of this clonotype. Its antigen is currently unknown. TCRdb fed the 5' RACE reads into MiXCR, producing one record per CDR3 protein. The table records 30,000 to 45,000 distinct CDR3 sequences, 16% of them present only once. The specimen sequenced was blood. The sequence was obtained from a male donor with ankylosing spondylitis or in good health (not recorded which).

This CDR3 is CSGTSGGAGEQFF. The CDR3 coding sequence is TGCAGCGGCACTAGCGGGGGGGCGGGTGAGCAGTTCTTC. The chain uses TRBV29-1 and TRBJ2-1; 13 nucleotides agree with TRBD2. Germline loops: CDR1 SQVTM, CDR2 ANQGSEA. Germline trimming cut 7 bases from V and 9 bases from J; bases unmatched to any gene: 6. CDR3 length: 13 amino acids.